These 18 T cell receptor beta chains came from one sample sequenced in a study of blood T cells in healthy people across ages. With a J-beta primer mix and a sample-barcoded 5' primer, a second PCR ran about 6 to 11 cycles. MiXCR, applied by TCRdb to the 5' RACE reads, yields one record per CDR3 protein. The table includes some 900,000 distinct CDR3 sequences, 48% detected once. What was sequenced was blood. The receptors come from a man younger than 45 in good health.

A few counts support this clonotype. V is TRBV4-3 and J is TRBJ2-5, with 10 bases lining up with TRBD2. Germline CDR1 reads LGHNA; CDR2 reads YSLEER. The CDR3 sequence is 18 residues long. V lost 0 bases and J lost 3; bases outside the gene matches: 10. The CDR3 region has the DNA TGCGCCAGCAGCCAAGATCTGGGTAGCGGGGGGTCCAAAGAGACCCAGTACTTC. Its translation: CASSQDLGSGGSKETQYF.

This clonotype was counted a few times. The V call is TRBV27, the J call TRBJ2-1; D is unresolved. CDR1 and CDR2 from the germline V gene are MNHEY and SMNVEV (reference sequence). This CDR3 region has 14 residues. V was clipped by 4 bases and J by 0 bases, with 7 bases between them. Written as DNA, the CDR3 is TGTGCCAGCAGTTCACCCTCCTCCTACAATGAGCAGTTCTTC. It codes for CASSSPSSYNEQFF.

This clonotype was counted only a few times. Since a much larger clone is just one base distant, this may be a read error. The rearrangement joins TRBV14 to TRBJ2-5, with TRBD2 identical over 7 bases. Looked up from germline, CDR1 is SGHDN and CDR2 is FVKESK. Germline trimming cut 4 bases from V and 11 bases from J; bases unmatched to any gene: 19. The CDR3 extends over 16 amino acids. CDR3 coding DNA: TGTGCCAGCAGCCCGAGACTAGCAACCCTTAACAATGAGCAGTACTTC. Its protein product is CASSPRLATLNNEQYF.

The chain joins TRBV2 to TRBJ2-7; perhaps TRBD1 as D (5 bases). This CDR3 region has 14 residues. V was clipped by 6 bases and J by 0 bases, with 12 bases between them. Germline lookup yields CDR1 SNHLY and CDR2 FYNNEI. The CDR3 nucleotides are TGTGCCAGCAGCCACCCGGACATCTCCTACGAGCAGTACTTC. This sequence encodes CASSHPDISYEQYF. Complete variable domain (other parts from reference TRBV2 and TRBJ2-7): EPEVTQTPSHQVTQMGQEVILRCVPISNHLYFYWYRQILGQKVEFLVSFYNNEISEKSEIFDDQFSVERPDGSNFTLKIRSTKLEDSAMYFCASSHPDISYEQYFGPGTRLTVT.

This clonotype came up many times. Germline and junction disagree at one end, which may indicate a read error. The chain recombines TRBV5-1 with TRBJ2-7; the D is unclear. The germline V gene has CDR1 SGHRS and CDR2 YFSETQ. The CDR3 sequence is 11 residues long. The CDR3 nucleotides read TGTGCCAGCAGCTTAGACCGTGAGCAGTACTTC. This sequence encodes CASSLDREQYF.

J is TRBJ1-5 and V is TRBV29-1; 7 bases are shared with TRBD1. This CDR3 contains 15 residues. V was clipped by 4 bases and J by 3 bases; unmatched bases: 9. Per the germline V gene, CDR1 is SQVTM and CDR2 is ANQGSEA. CDR3 bases: TGCAGCGTTGCCCTAGGGGACAGTGTCAATCAGCCCCAGCATTTT. Its translation is CSVALGDSVNQPQHF.

This clonotype was recorded once. With a much larger clone just one base away, this may be a read error. The chain is built from TRBV29-1 and TRBJ2-7; 7 bases match TRBD1. Looked up from germline, CDR1 is SQVTM and CDR2 is ANQGSEA. V gave up 7 bases and J gave up 2 bases; unmatched junction bases: 11. There are 14 residues in the CDR3. In DNA, the CDR3 is TGCAGCGACGGATCACCGGGACAGACCTACGAGCAGTACTTC. Translating gives CSDGSPGQTYEQYF.

This chain joins TRBV2 and TRBJ2-3, with TRBD2 matching over 12 bases. V lost 4 bases and J lost 4; bases outside the gene matches: 3. Germline values: CDR1 SNHLY, CDR2 FYNNEI. The CDR3 covers 15 residues. The CDR3 sequence: CASSAGLAGADTQYF. The CDR3 region has the DNA TGTGCCAGCAGTGCGGGACTAGCGGGTGCAGATACGCAGTATTTT.

In DNA, the CDR3 is TGTGCCACCAAAAACCCCGGTGATGGCTACACCTTC. Its translation: CATKNPGDGYTF. The chain recombines TRBV6-5 with TRBJ1-2; D is unclear. V lost 10 bases and J 6 bases, leaving 15 bases between the germline ends. CDR1 MNHEY and CDR2 SVGAGI come from the germline V gene. The CDR3 loop spans 12 amino acids.

This rearrangement joins TRBV14 to TRBJ2-1, with D tentatively TRBD2 (6 bases). Germline assignment: CDR1 SGHDN and CDR2 FVKESK. The CDR3 consists of 15 residues. Trimming took off 5 bases at V and 2 bases at J, with 13 bases between the two ends. The CDR3 reads CASSLGGLAYNEQFF. CDR3 DNA sequence: TGTGCCAGCAGCTTAGGAGGGCTGGCCTACAATGAGCAGTTCTTC.

V is TRBV9 and J is TRBJ2-3; TRBD2 matches 15 bases. The trim removed 2 bases at V and 1 base at J, leaving 2 bases unmatched. The CDR3 is made up of 17 amino acids. Germline values: CDR1 SGDLS, CDR2 YYNGEE. The CDR3 region has the DNA TGTGCCAGCAGCGTGGGACTAGCGGGGGGCCGCACAGATACGCAGTATTTT. Its translation: CASSVGLAGGRTDTQYF.

This clonotype was seen a few times. V and J are TRBV6-5 and TRBJ1-5, with TRBD1 as a possible D gene (5 bases). Germline CDR1 and CDR2: MNHEY and SVGAGI. The CDR3 loop spans 15 amino acids. V dropped 2 bases and J dropped 2 bases, with 10 bases sitting between them. CDR3 residues: CASSYRGEGNQPQHF. The CDR3 DNA reads as TGTGCCAGCAGTTACCGGGGGGAGGGCAATCAGCCCCAGCATTTT.

A few counts support this clonotype. Written as DNA, the CDR3 is TGTGCCATCAGTGAGCAGGGAGTTAGGGGTAATTCACCCCTCCACTTT. It yields the protein CAISEQGVRGNSPLHF. V and J are TRBV10-3 and TRBJ1-6, with D maybe TRBD1 (5 bases). Germline V lookup: CDR1 ENHRY, CDR2 SYGVKD. The CDR3 runs to 16 residues. V lost 2 bases to trimming and J lost 6 bases, with 14 bases between them.

This clonotype came up a few times. This rearrangement joins TRBV3-1 to TRBJ2-5; tentative D call: TRBD2 (6 bases). From germline, CDR1 is LGHDT and CDR2 YNNKEL (reference sequence). CDR3 length: 16 amino acids. Trimming removed 2 bases from V and 2 bases from J, with 15 bases in between. This CDR3 reads CASSQTGETIQETQYF. In DNA form, the CDR3 reads TGTGCCAGCAGCCAAACGGGGGAAACCATACAAGAGACCCAGTACTTC.

The CDR3 DNA sequence: TGTGCCAGCAGTCTCGAGGGGGGCAAAAACATTCAGTACTTC. Protein product: CASSLEGGKNIQYF. The chain is built from TRBV3-1 and TRBJ2-4; the D gene could be TRBD1 or TRBD2 (6 bases each). CDR1 and CDR2 (germline): LGHDT, YNNKEL (reference sequence). The CDR3 has 14 residues. Trimming left V 6 bases short and J 3 bases short, with 12 bases between.

CDR3 in DNA: TGTGCCAGCAGTTTTCACCCGGAGAACTATGGCTACACCTTC. It is translated as CASSFHPENYGYTF. The rearrangement joins TRBV27 to TRBJ1-2; no clear D. V lost 3 bases and J 2 bases, leaving 10 bases between the germline ends. The CDR3 has 14 residues. Germline CDR1 is MNHEY and CDR2 is SMNVEV (reference sequence).

This clonotype was counted between two and nine times. This chain connects TRBV10-3 to TRBJ1-6; D uncertain. This CDR3 has 11 amino acids. V dropped 2 bases and J dropped 9 bases, with 2 bases sitting between them. The germline V gene encodes CDR1 ENHRY and CDR2 SYGVKD. The CDR3 loop reads CAISEGSPLHF. As DNA, the CDR3 is TGTGCCATCAGTGAGGGTTCACCCCTCCACTTT.

CDR3 in DNA: TGTGCCAGCAGTCCCTTGACAACATATAGCAATCAGCCCCAGCATTTT. Its translation: CASSPLTTYSNQPQHF. J is TRBJ1-5 and V is TRBV27; D is unresolved. This CDR3 is 16 amino acids long. V shed 5 bases and J shed 0 bases, with 14 bases lying between them. CDR1 is MNHEY, CDR2 SMNVEV, per germline (reference sequence).